This T cell receptor (beta chain) was sequenced during a study of Graves' ophthalmopathy and Graves' hyperthyroidism. Study-wide results and caveats: The model flagged ophthalmopathy progression at roughly 70% sensitivity and about 72% specificity.

A few counts support this clonotype. Its antigen is still unknown. CDR3 regions of TCR beta were amplified from RNA transcripts. The first round was an RT-PCR with HTBI primers, and the second round was a multiplex PCR. TCRdb ran MiXCR on the multiplex PCR reads and lists one entry per CDR3 protein. The sample has fewer than 600,000 distinct CDR3 sequences; roughly an eighth are singletons. This CDR3 region has 15 residues. The germline V and J ends were trimmed by 1 base and 2 bases, with 12 bases remaining between them. Germline CDR1 SGDLS, CDR2 YYNGEE. This receptor was obtained from a woman aged 25 to 39 with Graves' ophthalmopathy. J is TRBJ1-2 and V is TRBV9, with TRBD1 as a possible D gene (5 bases). Material: blood. The chain's CDR3 is CASSVKWGSNYGYTF. DNA of the CDR3: TGTGCCAGCAGCGTAAAATGGGGCAGCAACTATGGCTACACCTTC. Supplemented by reference TRBV9 and TRBJ1-2, the full variable domain reads DSGVTQTPKHLITATGQRVTLRCSPRSGDLSVYWYQQSLDQGLQFLIQYYNGEERAKGNILERFSAQQFPDLHSELNLSSLELGDSALYFCASSVKWGSNYGYTFGSGTRLTVV.